The source of this T cell receptor (beta chain) is a study of T cell responses to AZD1222 COVID-19 vaccine. Trimming pared 4 bases from V and 0 bases from J, leaving 4 bases between. Germline CDR1 is SNHLY and CDR2 is FYNNEI. The CDR3 spans 13 residues. The method was immunoSEQ multiplex PCR; TCRdb's version includes in-frame clones alone and lacks a portion of them. The sample consists of about 120,000 clones, 70% to 90% of them appearing once. Source: peripheral blood, taken on day 0 of AZD1222 vaccination. This receptor was identified in an adult in good health. V usage is TRBV2 and J usage is TRBJ1-5; D not resolved. Here the CDR3 reads CASSVYSNQPQHF. The DNA of the CDR3 is TGTGCCAGCAGTGTCTATAGCAATCAGCCCCAGCATTTT.